The clone carrying this T cell receptor (beta chain) was seen a handful of times. Its antigen is unknown. This sample was included in a study of CD8+ T cells in alopecia areata. Study results and caveats: Tofacitinib significantly decreased scalp clonality and expanded CD8+ clones among top 100. A great number of expanded lesional clones endured in scalp and blood during tofacitinib. One nonresponder makes the tie between baseline CD8+ expansion and response uncertain.

The treatment here: oral pan-JAK inhibitor, 5-10 mg twice daily. From alopecia areata patients, lesional scalp punch biopsies and peripheral blood were collected. Germline V gene lookup returns CDR1 SGHVS and CDR2 FNYEAQ. V was clipped by 2 bases and J by 4 bases; unmatched bases: 16. The CDR3 runs 19 residues. In each case, RNA was isolated and then reverse transcribed into cDNA as the sequencing template. Clones were read by immunoSEQ multiplex PCR, and TCRdb kept only the in-frame ones, dropping some. The table shows 200,000 to 250,000 clones, with around three fifths occurring only once. The clonotype originates from a human donor with alopecia areata. The chain combines TRBV7-6 with TRBJ2-1; TRBD1 matches 8 bases. The sample here was CD4+ T cells sorted from blood, taken at week 4, from a patient treated with tofacitinib. CDR3 amino acids: CASSLTGTGQTYLYNEQFF. The CDR3 region has the DNA TGTGCCAGCAGCTTAACGGGGACAGGCCAAACGTACCTGTACAATGAGCAGTTCTTC.